One sample yielded the 10 T cell receptor beta chains listed below, sequenced in a study of CD8+CD57+ T cells in acquired aplastic anemia. TCR beta VDJ and CDR3 were profiled, and genomic DNA was the template. TCRdb analysed the reads with MiXCR anew, one entry per CDR3 protein. In the table there are approximately 40,000 distinct CDR3 sequences, 60% to 70% of which are singletons. For sequencing, patients were chosen who had shown expansion of CD8+CD57+ cells by flow cytometry. The sample consisted of sorted CD4+, CD8+, or CD8+CD57+ T cells (not recorded which) from PBMCs. The receptors were gathered from a human donor with aplastic anemia.

The J gene is TRBJ1-2, the V gene TRBV10-3; possible D gene TRBD1, 5 bases. V lost 4 bases and J 1 base, leaving 10 bases between the germline ends. CDR1 and CDR2 (germline): ENHRY, SYGVKD. The length of the CDR3 is 14 residues. CDR3 amino acids: CAISGVGGNYGYTF. CDR3 nucleotides: TGTGCCATCAGTGGAGTCGGGGGTAACTATGGCTACACCTTC.

This clonotype was picked up one time. V usage is TRBV19 and J usage is TRBJ1-5; a weak D match, TRBD1 (6 bases). From germline, CDR1 is LNHDA and CDR2 SQIVND (reference sequence). The V end was cut by 9 bases, the J end by 7 bases, with 19 bases between. The CDR3 extends over 14 amino acids. In DNA, the CDR3 is TGTGCCAGCAGCCCCCGGGGGCTTGGGCAGCCCCAGCATTTT. This codes for CASSPRGLGQPQHF.

J is TRBJ2-7 and V is TRBV4-2, with TRBD1 matching 9 bases. The V segment lost 4 bases and the J segment 2 bases; nucleotides outside the gene matches: 12. There are 17 residues in the CDR3. The germline V gene encodes CDR1 LGHNA and CDR2 YNFKEQ. CDR3 in DNA: TGTGCCAGCAGCCCTAGGGGGACGACAGGGGGAGCCTACGAGCAGTACTTC. It yields the protein CASSPRGTTGGAYEQYF.

This rearrangement joins TRBV24-1 to TRBJ2-1; possibly TRBD1 for D (5 bases). Trimming removed 4 bases from V and 7 bases from J, with 13 bases in between. The CDR3 spans 14 residues. Germline V gene sequence: CDR1 KGHDR, CDR2 SFDVKD. The CDR3 region is CATSEGQGMNEQFF. DNA for the CDR3: TGTGCCACCAGTGAGGGGCAGGGAATGAATGAGCAGTTCTTC.

The chain employs TRBV2 and TRBJ2-7; D gene unclear. There are 13 residues in the CDR3. In germline, CDR1 is SNHLY, CDR2 FYNNEI. V was clipped by 8 bases and J by 3 bases, with 14 bases between them. CDR3 coding DNA: TGTGCCAGCGCTGAGATTCCAAGCTACGAGCAGTACTTC. Residues: CASAEIPSYEQYF.

This sequence joins TRBV7-8 and TRBJ2-7; 10 nucleotides match TRBD1. CDR1 is SGHVS, CDR2 FQNEAQ, per germline. V shed 7 bases, J shed 0 bases, and the junction held 6 bases outside the gene matches. The CDR3 is 15 amino acids. CDR3 sequence (DNA): TGTGCCAGCATCCACCGGGACAGGGGCTCCTACGAGCAGTACTTC. Encoded protein: CASIHRDRGSYEQYF.

This chain links TRBV20-1 with TRBJ2-3; TRBD2 aligns across 14 bases. Germline CDR1 is DFQATT and CDR2 is SNEGSKA (reference sequence). The CDR3 consists of 16 residues. J was trimmed by 2 bases and V by 5 bases; bases with no gene match: 6. DNA for the CDR3: TGCAGTGCTCAGGGGACTAGCGGGGGAACCACAGATACGCAGTATTTT. Protein product: CSAQGTSGGTTDTQYF.

This clonotype was counted many times. This sequence joins TRBV4-2 and TRBJ2-7, with D perhaps assigned TRBD1 or TRBD2 (6 bases each). Germline loops: CDR1 LGHNA, CDR2 YNFKEQ. Trimming took 1 base from V and 6 from J, leaving 19 bases between them. The CDR3 runs 16 residues. The CDR3 nucleotides are TGTGCCAGCAGCCAAGCGGGGCCCCCGGGGGCGATCGAGCAGTACTTC. This codes for CASSQAGPPGAIEQYF.

The chain employs TRBV25-1 and TRBJ2-7, with TRBD2 as a possible D gene (5 bases). V gave up 6 bases and J gave up 5 bases, with 20 bases separating them. The germline CDR1 and CDR2 sequences are MGHDK and SYGVNS. This CDR3 is 15 amino acids long. CDR3 sequence: CASRPPITGWDEQYF. In DNA, the CDR3 is TGTGCCAGCAGACCACCGATAACGGGGTGGGACGAGCAGTACTTC.

The chain recombines TRBV19 with TRBJ2-5; TRBD2 aligns across 9 bases. The junction had 5 bases not matched to a gene; V was cut back by 4 bases and J by 5 bases. In germline, CDR1 is LNHDA, CDR2 SQIVND (reference sequence). CDR3 length: 14 amino acids. In nucleotides, the CDR3 is TGTGCCAGTAGTAGCGGGAGGGGGCGGGAGACCCAGTACTTC. This gives the protein CASSSGRGRETQYF. The full variable domain, rest sourced from reference TRBV19 and TRBJ2-5, is DGGITQSPKYLFRKEGQNVTLSCEQNLNHDAMYWYRQDPGQGLRLIYYSQIVNDFQKGDIAEGYSVSREKKESFPLTVTSAQKNPTAFYLCASSSGRGRETQYFGPGTRLLVL.